This TCR beta chain came from a study of cytomegalovirus exposure and HLA in healthy donors. PCR employed 60 Vbeta and 13 Jbeta primers. Libraries were prepared by immunoSEQ multiplex PCR; TCRdb keeps only in-frame clonotypes and omits some of them. The sample records about 100,000 clones, around 73% being singletons. Germline CDR1 is MGHRA and CDR2 is YSYEKL. The CDR3 runs 13 residues. V lost 0 bases and J 6 bases, leaving 8 bases between the germline ends. The sequencing input was PBMCs. This chain joins TRBV4-1 and TRBJ1-1; D is unclear. The clonotype comes from a woman aged 55 to 70 in good health and CMV-seronegative. CDR3 residues: CASSQDGGAEAFF. CDR3 sequence (DNA): TGCGCCAGCAGCCAAGACGGAGGCGCTGAAGCTTTCTTT.